What follows describes a single TCR beta chain. Its antigen is unidentified. Every isolated RNA sample was fully reverse transcribed, so sequencing captured expressed TCRB transcripts. For naive, central memory and regulatory T cell samples, reads averaged around 3.8 million. Assay: immunoSEQ multiplex PCR; the TCRdb copy retains only in-frame clones and omits some. The data show roughly 300,000 clones, approximately 14% seen once. The entry originates in a study of beta chain features in type 1 diabetes. The junction had 2 bases not matched to a gene; V was cut back by 7 bases and J by 5 bases. Germline CDR1 is SQVTM and CDR2 is ANQGSEA. The length of the CDR3 is 12 residues. Whole-study findings and limits: Patients and controls would share equally any PCR tilt toward shorter templates. Moderately but significantly shorter TCRB CDR3s were found in Type 1 diabetes patients in all four CD4+ subsets.

Averaging approximately 0.11 L, one heparinised blood draw was given by each donor. Sequenced input: central memory CD4+ T cells from blood. V usage is TRBV29-1 and J usage is TRBJ2-1, with 10 nucleotides matching TRBD2. This sequence was found in a young man in good health. The CDR3 DNA reads TGCAGCGCCGGACTAGCGGACAATGAGCAGTTCTTC. It translates to CSAGLADNEQFF.